This T cell receptor (beta chain) was recovered during a study of T cells in Graves' hyperthyroidism and ophthalmopathy. The study's findings and limits: Blood held most thyroid clonotypes expanded above 0.001 frequency.

Trimming cost V 6 bases and J 5 bases; bases outside gene matches: 9. CDR1 and CDR2 (germline): MNHEY, SVGEGT. The CDR3 runs to 14 residues. Ophthalmopathy patients had moderate-to-severe active disease, CAS ≥3, NOSPECS ≥4, and disease duration under 3 months. Diagnoses were established using clinical symptoms, serum thyroxine and TRAb, thyroid ultrasound and orbital computed tomography. Amplification yielded TCR beta CDR3 regions, with RNA transcripts as the source. Carried out on the TCR CDR3, a first-round RT-PCR used the HTBI primer set. In TCRdb, the multiplex PCR reads were re-called with MiXCR into one record per CDR3 protein. Of 500,000 to 650,000 distinct CDR3 sequences listed, nearly 20% are singletons. Regarding this clonotype: Its cognate antigen is unknown.

V usage is TRBV6-2 or TRBV6-3 and J usage is TRBJ1-2; 7 bases are shared with TRBD1. The sequence derives from a man aged 40-55 years with Graves' ophthalmopathy. Sequences were obtained from blood. The CDR3 loop reads CASSRNRGVYGYTF. Written as DNA, the CDR3 is TGTGCCAGCAGCAGAAACAGGGGAGTTTATGGCTACACCTTC.